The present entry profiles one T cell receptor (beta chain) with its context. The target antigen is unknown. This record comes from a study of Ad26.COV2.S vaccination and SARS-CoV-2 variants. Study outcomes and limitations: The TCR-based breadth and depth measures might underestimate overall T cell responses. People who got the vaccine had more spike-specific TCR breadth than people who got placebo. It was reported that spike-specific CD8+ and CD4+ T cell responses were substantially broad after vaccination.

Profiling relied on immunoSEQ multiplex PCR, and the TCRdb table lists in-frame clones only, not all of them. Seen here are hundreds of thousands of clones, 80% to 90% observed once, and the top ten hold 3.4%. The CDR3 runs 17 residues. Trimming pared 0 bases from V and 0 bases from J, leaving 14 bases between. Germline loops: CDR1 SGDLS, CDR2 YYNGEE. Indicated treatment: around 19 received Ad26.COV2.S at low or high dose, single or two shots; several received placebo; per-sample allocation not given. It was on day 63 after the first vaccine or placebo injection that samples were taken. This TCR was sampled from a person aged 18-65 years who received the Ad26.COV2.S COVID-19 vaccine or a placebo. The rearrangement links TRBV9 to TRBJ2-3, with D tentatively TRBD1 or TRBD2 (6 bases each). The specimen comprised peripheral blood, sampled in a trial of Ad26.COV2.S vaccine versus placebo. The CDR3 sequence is CASSVGIGGLSTDTQYF. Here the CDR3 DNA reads TGTGCCAGCAGCGTAGGGATCGGGGGCCTCAGCACAGATACGCAGTATTTT.